These T cell receptor beta chains were read from a single sample in a study of blood T cells in healthy people across ages. Via MiXCR, TCRdb re-called the 5' RACE reads, giving one row per CDR3 protein. Of roughly 680,000 distinct CDR3 sequences listed, around 50% are singletons. What was sequenced was blood. The receptors were sampled from a woman of 80 years or more in good health. CDR3s include the opening cysteine and the closing phenylalanine or tryptophan. Fields, in order: D gene, V gene, J gene, clone size, CDR3 protein, CDR3 DNA. A D gene is named only where the DNA matches it firmly. Only some rows state a clone size, as once, few, many or a class for expanded clones.

d_call: TRBD2
v_call: TRBV20-1
j_call: TRBJ2-5
clone_size: -
cdr3_aa: CSAKIPSGRQETQYF
cdr3_nt: TGCAGTGCTAAGATCCCTAGCGGCCGACAAGAGACCCAGTACTTC

d_call: -
v_call: TRBV12-3/TRBV12-4
j_call: TRBJ2-1
clone_size: many
cdr3_aa: CASGPRGHEQFF
cdr3_nt: TGTGCCAGCGGCCCCCGAGGCCATGAGCAGTTCTTC

d_call: -
v_call: TRBV14
j_call: TRBJ1-2
clone_size: -
cdr3_aa: CASSQLKLWESYTF
cdr3_nt: TGTGCCAGCAGCCAACTGAAGTTATGGGAGAGCTACACCTTC

d_call: -
v_call: TRBV29-1
j_call: TRBJ2-1
clone_size: -
cdr3_aa: CSVEDLEGHTYNEQFF
cdr3_nt: TGCAGCGTTGAAGATCTGGAGGGGCACACCTACAATGAGCAGTTCTTC

d_call: -
v_call: TRBV6-1
j_call: TRBJ2-7
clone_size: many
cdr3_aa: CASCRWGGLYEQYF
cdr3_nt: TGTGCCAGCTGCCGATGGGGTGGTCTCTACGAGCAGTACTTC

d_call: -
v_call: TRBV20-1
j_call: TRBJ1-1
clone_size: -
cdr3_aa: CSARDGGAEAFF
cdr3_nt: TGCAGTGCTAGAGATGGAGGCGCTGAAGCTTTCTTT

d_call: -
v_call: TRBV6-5
j_call: TRBJ2-1
clone_size: -
cdr3_aa: CASSRGASYNEQFF
cdr3_nt: TGTGCCAGCAGTCGAGGAGCTTCCTACAATGAGCAGTTCTTC

d_call: -
v_call: TRBV5-1
j_call: TRBJ1-1
clone_size: many
cdr3_aa: CASSLGSGTQNTEAFF
cdr3_nt: TGCGCCAGCAGCTTGGGCTCCGGGACGCAGAACACTGAAGCTTTCTTT

d_call: -
v_call: TRBV21-1
j_call: TRBJ2-7
clone_size: once
cdr3_aa: CASNITGSSFSYEQYF
cdr3_nt: TGTGCCAGCAACATAACCGGGTCCTCCTTCTCCTACGAGCAGTACTTC

d_call: TRBD1
v_call: TRBV5-5
j_call: TRBJ1-5
clone_size: -
cdr3_aa: CASSFEQGAYQPQHF
cdr3_nt: TGTGCCAGCAGCTTCGAACAGGGGGCCTATCAGCCCCAGCATTTT

d_call: TRBD1
v_call: TRBV29-1
j_call: TRBJ1-1
clone_size: few
cdr3_aa: CSVAGTGGTEAFF
cdr3_nt: TGCAGCGTTGCCGGGACAGGGGGCACTGAAGCTTTCTTT

d_call: -
v_call: TRBV28
j_call: TRBJ2-2
clone_size: -
cdr3_aa: CASSFLPHTSPNTGELFF
cdr3_nt: TGTGCCAGCAGTTTCCTCCCACACACATCCCCGAACACCGGGGAGCTGTTTTTT

d_call: -
v_call: TRBV14
j_call: TRBJ2-7
clone_size: -
cdr3_aa: CASSQQLSNYEQYF
cdr3_nt: TGTGCCAGCAGCCAACAGCTCTCAAACTACGAGCAGTACTTC

d_call: -
v_call: TRBV12-3/TRBV12-4
j_call: TRBJ1-5
clone_size: -
cdr3_aa: CASTRGAGARQPQHF
cdr3_nt: TGTGCCAGCACCCGAGGGGCAGGGGCCCGTCAGCCCCAGCATTTT

d_call: -
v_call: TRBV7-9
j_call: TRBJ2-7
clone_size: -
cdr3_aa: CASSSPRKDTSYEQYF
cdr3_nt: TGTGCCAGCAGCTCTCCCAGGAAGGATACATCCTACGAGCAGTACTTC

d_call: -
v_call: TRBV6-6
j_call: TRBJ1-6
clone_size: -
cdr3_aa: CASGTANSPLHF
cdr3_nt: TGTGCCAGCGGCACAGCCAATTCACCCCTCCACTTT

d_call: -
v_call: TRBV2
j_call: TRBJ2-2
clone_size: -
cdr3_aa: CASGMGVGTGELFF
cdr3_nt: TGTGCCAGCGGAATGGGGGTTGGCACCGGGGAGCTGTTTTTT

d_call: -
v_call: TRBV20-1
j_call: TRBJ1-4
clone_size: -
cdr3_aa: CSARDKYEVIEKLFF
cdr3_nt: TGCAGTGCTAGAGATAAGTATGAAGTGATAGAAAAACTGTTTTTT

d_call: -
v_call: TRBV12-3/TRBV12-4
j_call: TRBJ2-3
clone_size: -
cdr3_aa: CASRWADMQYF
cdr3_nt: TGTGCCAGCAGGTGGGCAGATATGCAGTATTTT

d_call: -
v_call: TRBV12-3/TRBV12-4
j_call: TRBJ1-1
clone_size: -
cdr3_aa: CASSLGRTGVAEAFF
cdr3_nt: TGTGCCAGCAGTTTAGGACGGACGGGGGTGGCTGAAGCTTTCTTT

d_call: -
v_call: TRBV20-1
j_call: TRBJ1-2
clone_size: -
cdr3_aa: CSARDLSAGTDYGYTF
cdr3_nt: TGCAGTGCTAGAGATCTCTCGGCAGGGACTGATTACGGCTACACCTTC

d_call: -
v_call: TRBV12-3/TRBV12-4
j_call: TRBJ2-3
clone_size: few
cdr3_aa: CASSLRRGRTDTQYF
cdr3_nt: TGTGCCAGCAGTTTGCGACGGGGGCGCACAGATACGCAGTATTTT

d_call: -
v_call: TRBV2
j_call: TRBJ1-4
clone_size: -
cdr3_aa: CASKTRPTNEKLFF
cdr3_nt: TGTGCCAGCAAAACCAGGCCAACTAATGAAAAACTGTTTTTT

d_call: -
v_call: TRBV2
j_call: TRBJ1-2
clone_size: -
cdr3_aa: CASSAGLFDYGYTF
cdr3_nt: TGTGCCAGCAGTGCGGGTCTATTCGACTATGGCTACACCTTC

d_call: TRBD2
v_call: TRBV10-1
j_call: TRBJ2-7
clone_size: many
cdr3_aa: CASSELAGHYEQYF
cdr3_nt: TGCGCCAGCAGTGAACTAGCGGGACACTACGAGCAGTACTTC

d_call: -
v_call: TRBV21-1
j_call: TRBJ2-4
clone_size: many
cdr3_aa: CARPQGSKNIQYF
cdr3_nt: TGTGCCAGACCCCAGGGGAGCAAAAACATTCAGTACTTC

d_call: -
v_call: TRBV3-1
j_call: TRBJ1-4
clone_size: once
cdr3_aa: CASSQTTNEKLFF
cdr3_nt: TGTGCCAGCAGCCAAACTACTAATGAAAAACTGTTTTTT

d_call: TRBD2
v_call: TRBV3-1
j_call: TRBJ2-3
clone_size: many
cdr3_aa: CASSRRTSGSTDTQYF
cdr3_nt: TGTGCCAGCAGCCGTCGGACTAGCGGGAGCACAGATACGCAGTATTTT

d_call: -
v_call: TRBV20-1
j_call: TRBJ2-3
clone_size: -
cdr3_aa: CSARKPTEDTQYF
cdr3_nt: TGCAGTGCTAGAAAGCCGACAGAGGATACGCAGTATTTT

d_call: -
v_call: TRBV6-6
j_call: TRBJ1-1
clone_size: -
cdr3_aa: CASRQPGEGTEAFF
cdr3_nt: TGTGCCAGCAGGCAACCGGGGGAGGGAACTGAAGCTTTCTTT

d_call: -
v_call: TRBV20-1
j_call: TRBJ2-1
clone_size: many
cdr3_aa: CSARVNYNEQFF
cdr3_nt: TGCAGTGCTAGAGTCAATTACAATGAGCAGTTCTTC

d_call: TRBD1
v_call: TRBV6-6
j_call: TRBJ1-2
clone_size: -
cdr3_aa: CASSPPGQGNGYTF
cdr3_nt: TGTGCCAGCAGTCCGCCGGGACAGGGTAATGGCTACACCTTC

d_call: -
v_call: TRBV5-6
j_call: TRBJ2-1
clone_size: many
cdr3_aa: CASSLVGYEQFF
cdr3_nt: TGTGCCAGCAGCTTGGTGGGATACGAGCAGTTCTTC

d_call: -
v_call: TRBV12-3/TRBV12-4
j_call: TRBJ1-4
clone_size: few
cdr3_aa: CASSRQGKLFF
cdr3_nt: TGTGCCAGCAGCCGCCAGGGAAAACTGTTTTTT

d_call: TRBD2
v_call: TRBV29-1
j_call: TRBJ2-3
clone_size: many
cdr3_aa: CSVEGGIGADTQYF
cdr3_nt: TGCAGCGTCGAGGGAGGGATCGGCGCAGATACGCAGTATTTT

d_call: TRBD1
v_call: TRBV7-9
j_call: TRBJ2-1
clone_size: few
cdr3_aa: CASRRTGLYNEQFF
cdr3_nt: TGTGCCAGCAGGAGGACAGGCCTCTACAATGAGCAGTTCTTC

d_call: TRBD2
v_call: TRBV24-1
j_call: TRBJ2-1
clone_size: many
cdr3_aa: CATSDSSAGLINNEQFF
cdr3_nt: TGTGCCACCAGTGATTCGAGTGCGGGACTAATCAACAATGAGCAGTTCTTC

d_call: -
v_call: TRBV19
j_call: TRBJ2-3
clone_size: -
cdr3_aa: CASSTVQGTDTQYF
cdr3_nt: TGTGCCAGTAGTACGGTCCAGGGGACAGATACGCAGTATTTT

d_call: -
v_call: TRBV7-2
j_call: TRBJ2-5
clone_size: few
cdr3_aa: CASSFSWDGQKTQYF
cdr3_nt: TGTGCCAGCAGCTTTTCCTGGGACGGGCAGAAGACCCAGTACTTC

d_call: -
v_call: TRBV21-1
j_call: TRBJ2-1
clone_size: few
cdr3_aa: CASSKVAGGVNEQFF
cdr3_nt: TGTGCCAGCAGCAAAGTAGCGGGGGGGGTGAATGAGCAGTTCTTC

d_call: -
v_call: TRBV6-2/TRBV6-3
j_call: TRBJ2-5
clone_size: -
cdr3_aa: CASRGTSLGNEQYF
cdr3_nt: TGTGCCAGCAGGGGAACGTCACTTGGGAATGAGCAGTACTTC

d_call: -
v_call: TRBV6-1
j_call: TRBJ1-2
clone_size: -
cdr3_aa: CASSEPGQPEYYGYTF
cdr3_nt: TGTGCCAGCAGTGAGCCCGGACAGCCCGAGTACTATGGCTACACCTTC

d_call: TRBD1
v_call: TRBV20-1
j_call: TRBJ1-1
clone_size: many
cdr3_aa: CSATQGARGEAFF
cdr3_nt: TGCAGTGCGACACAGGGGGCCCGTGGTGAAGCTTTCTTT

d_call: TRBD1
v_call: TRBV12-3/TRBV12-4
j_call: TRBJ2-7
clone_size: many
cdr3_aa: CASSFQDRAYEQYF
cdr3_nt: TGTGCCAGCAGTTTTCAGGACAGGGCCTACGAGCAGTACTTC

d_call: -
v_call: TRBV7-9
j_call: TRBJ2-3
clone_size: many
cdr3_aa: CASSLAGGGGTTTQYF
cdr3_nt: TGTGCCAGCAGCTTAGCTGGGGGCGGGGGAACAACTACGCAGTATTTT

d_call: -
v_call: TRBV21-1
j_call: TRBJ2-4
clone_size: many
cdr3_aa: CASSKAVTRLAKNIQYF
cdr3_nt: TGTGCCAGCAGCAAAGCTGTGACTCGGTTAGCCAAAAACATTCAGTACTTC

d_call: TRBD2
v_call: TRBV27
j_call: TRBJ2-1
clone_size: many
cdr3_aa: CASSLPSGNNEQFF
cdr3_nt: TGTGCCAGCAGTTTACCTAGCGGGAACAATGAGCAGTTCTTC

d_call: -
v_call: TRBV29-1
j_call: TRBJ2-3
clone_size: few
cdr3_aa: CSVKLISSADTQYF
cdr3_nt: TGCAGCGTAAAACTCATATCCAGCGCAGATACGCAGTATTTT

d_call: -
v_call: TRBV2
j_call: TRBJ1-2
clone_size: few
cdr3_aa: CASSALIGYTF
cdr3_nt: TGTGCCAGCAGTGCTCTTATTGGCTACACCTTC

d_call: TRBD1
v_call: TRBV7-9
j_call: TRBJ2-7
clone_size: -
cdr3_aa: CASSSFRGQRNEQYF
cdr3_nt: TGTGCCAGCAGCTCGTTCAGGGGGCAGAGGAACGAGCAGTACTTC